This T cell receptor beta chain was documented in a study of cytomegalovirus exposure and HLA in healthy donors (TCRdb year 2017). A note on the overall study: In an earlier analysis of some 550 of the donors, less than 350 Gb of sequence data and 100 million or so unique TCR beta sequences from about 190 million T cells were reported. In a later genetic analysis, genome-wide SNP genotypes for 398 of the 666 donors were used, and that subset was treated as a discovery cohort. The aim of the study was to test whether cataloging public T cell receptors could identify signatures of past pathogen exposure. Among the roughly 390 genotyped donors, approximately 76% belonged to the genetic ancestry cluster associated with self-reported Caucasian donors. The number of donors typed differed by locus, with roughly 629-640 for A, B, C, DRB1 and DQB1, roughly 520 for DQA1, some 570 for DPA1, and roughly 450 for DPB1. Across approximately 400 genotyped donors of the cohort, an average of approximately 200,000 unique TCR beta nucleotide sequences per donor were sequenced, and roughly 17% of those sequences were non-productive. HLA typing covered class I and class II loci at four-digit resolution. About 5 DR-DQ haplotypes were handled as single units for association and clustering, since linkage in the cohort was strong. Donor age, sex, ethnicity and CMV serostatus were collected together with the repertoire data. In an earlier analysis of roughly 580 of the donors, high-throughput TCR beta sequencing was used to judge whether each TCR beta V gene segment behaved as functional or pseudogenic. Roughly 300 gigabases of sequencing data and roughly 80 million unique TCR sequences made up an early release that covered roughly 670 HLA-typed donors. To predict cytomegalovirus infection status, the study brought together high-throughput TCR immunosequencing, statistical association of individual TCRs with disease status, and machine learning. In addition to the first cohort of around 670 subjects, a separate validation cohort of 120 different subjects was used. A later analysis re-examined previously published TCR beta repertoires from several hundred donors and added high-resolution HLA genotyping to investigate patterns of TCR occurrence. All discovery cohort repertoires had been generated using a single sequencing platform. Using immunosequencing, the study profiled T cell repertoires from around 680 subjects and related those repertoires to cytomegalovirus serostatus. In the later analysis, no new phenotypic data were used to find candidate immune exposures; instead, reliance was placed on TCR beta sequences and their occurrence across donors. The paper's findings and limits, for the study overall: In vitro tests confirmed that a few of the cytomegalovirus-associated TCR beta chains recognize cytomegalovirus antigens. A later analysis associated about 16,000 TCR beta sequences with specific HLA alleles at a false discovery rate of 0.05. Broadly in line with IMGT annotations, most TCR beta V segments showed up in productive rearrangements about 90% or about 30% of the time in an earlier analysis of approximately 600 of the donors. The earlier analysis of some 560 of the donors excluded 15 to 20 rarely observed V segments, including chromosome 9 orphons, because counts were too low. CMV serostatus was the only immune exposure information available for the cohort. The study gave a list of 150 to 200 TCR beta chains associated with cytomegalovirus. Linkage disequilibrium might explain the correlated functional status among segregating V segments, but an unknown experimental factor could not be excluded. Because the 87-base-pair reads could not distinguish some IMGT-functional V segments, including TRBV6-2 and TRBV6-3, those segments were excluded. Cytomegalovirus status was reported to be diagnosed by the classifier with high specificity and sensitivity in both the original and validation cohorts. According to a later analysis, most CMV-associated TCR beta chains appeared to be HLA-restricted, and the HLA associations seemed to be driven largely by CMV exposure. Because HLA typing was unavailable for some donors at each locus, only the typed subset was used in association tests. A further reported finding was that TCR beta sequences accurately predicted the HLA-A and HLA-B alleles for most subjects in the first cohort. In a later analysis, TCR association rates were found to vary across HLA loci, with the most associated TCRs seen for DRB1 alleles and the fewest for HLA-C alleles. The presence/absence analyses assumed that sequencing depth was roughly uniform across donors, and that assumption may not be true. Only TCR beta chains were sequenced in this cohort, and the absence of alpha or paired-chain data limited detectable features. According to the authors, the approach could potentially be generalized to other disease states and immunological phenotypes. V-gene and J-gene trimming of TCR beta chains was associated with a missense DCLRE1C variant in a later genetic analysis, and the association was replicated in an independent cohort. According to a later analysis, parvovirus B19, influenza, CMV and Epstein-Barr virus appeared linked to several top co-occurrence clusters. Compared with the roughly 600-donor mean, donors in an Asian-associated ancestry cluster had fewer N-insertions in productive TCRs, according to a later genetic analysis. Most TCR sequences were observed very rarely across donors, whereas some public TCRs were present in many individuals. Compared with equally common non-associated chains, HLA-associated TCR beta chains in a later analysis were more clonally expanded and had lower generation probabilities. A group of highly shared sequence variants was considered likely to be a technical artifact of the sequencing pipeline. When HLA alleles, especially DR and DQ, strongly co-occurred, attributing TCR associations to individual alleles was difficult.

On this clone: This receptor's antigen is unknown. No base quality values were provided; no much bigger clone lies one nucleotide off.

The cohort was made up of hundreds of healthy bone marrow donors. Cohort members were all nominally healthy when sampled, although unrecorded immune exposures were likely present. The donor was CMV seronegative and was included in the group of a few hundred seronegative cohort members. Each donor provided a peripheral blood sample, and peripheral blood mononuclear cells were used for TCR beta sequencing. Genomic DNA was extracted from the blood cell samples with the Qiagen DNeasy Blood Extraction Kit. The method was the immunoSEQ multiplex PCR assay. For the multiplex PCR, a mixture combining 60 forward primers for TCR Vbeta segments and 13 reverse primers for TCR Jbeta segments was used. Amplification of the CDR3 region of rearranged TCR beta genes was performed with a multiplex PCR assay on genomic DNA. Amplified TCR beta libraries were sequenced as 87-base-pair reads on the Illumina HiSeq System. Per the original workflow: In a later analysis, tens of millions of unique TCR beta chains were counted across the 650 to 750 repertoires, and approximately 11 million of these chains were shared by at least two donors. Raw reads were error-corrected and collapsed into unique sequences by a nearest-neighbor algorithm in which closely related sequences were merged to remove PCR and sequencing errors. Alignment of CDR3 sequences to IMGT reference sequences was used to assign V, D and J gene segments. Each retained sequence needed at least a six-nucleotide match to both a V gene segment and a J gene segment. Rearrangements were classified as productive when the CDR3 lacked stop codons and remained in frame with V and J, and all other rearrangements were classified as non-productive. Following IMGT convention, CDR3 was defined as the stretch from the second conserved V-encoded cysteine up to the conserved J-encoded phenylalanine. Sequences without an unambiguous match to a single V gene segment were excluded from the earlier analysis of 450 to 650 of the donors. An earlier analysis of several hundred of the donors called V segments functional above 56.7% productive rearrangements and segregating when the between-donor standard deviation exceeded 5%. A statistical classification framework was built for diagnosing cytomegalovirus status from the catalog of TCR beta chain sequences. In a later analysis, V and J genes were assigned by comparing TCR nucleotide sequences against IMGT/GENE-DB human TR gene sequences. In a later analysis, CDR3 sequences and most-parsimonious VDJ recombination scenarios were assigned using the TCRdist pipeline. In a later analysis, each TCR beta chain was defined by its CDR3 amino acid sequence together with its V-gene family, and reads lacking a unique V-gene family were excluded. A later analysis removed 550 to 650 highly shared, low-generation-probability nucleotide sequences to deal with suspected cross-contamination and a sequencing artifact. In a later analysis, a clonal expansion index was calculated for each public chain from normalized within-repertoire ranks of inferred template counts. In a later analysis, generation probabilities were computed using a VDJ recombination model fitted to out-of-frame rearrangements, and the results were checked against IGoR. Hypergeometric tests were used in a later analysis to score TCR-TCR, TCR-HLA and TCR-CMV co-occurrence, with a repertoire-size bias correction applied to the TCR pairs. To estimate false discovery rates, a later analysis permuted the HLA or CMV assignments 20 times. In a later analysis, co-occurring TCRs were grouped with DBSCAN, and TCRdist sequence similarity was added when clustering was performed within HLA-allele-positive subsets. Repertoires with fewer than 30,000 or more than 120,000 public chains were left out of co-occurrence clustering, as were about five repertoires with anomalous nucleotide sharing. This is the immuneACCESS table as TCRdb keeps it, with only in-frame sequences that have V and J called. A part of the clones is gone; compared with another copy, unresolved V genes explain less than half, and the rest is unexplained. V, J and clone size derive from that table, while D and trimming were established from the DNA sequence. This sample is represented by about 190,000 clones; approximately 80% of them were singletons. The ten largest clones represent 0.95% to 1.5% of the sample.

The CDR3 runs 12 amino acids, cysteine and valine included. Only the CDR3 part of the read is kept: 36 bases, read in frame from the first base. V drops 3 bases and J drops 6 bases, leaving 10 bases in between. The germline V gene gives CDR1 as SGHDT and CDR2 as YYEEEE. The clonotype originates from a boy aged 2-15 years in good health and CMV-seronegative. The sequenced sample was PBMCs. The chain joins TRBV5-6 to TRBJ2-7, and perhaps TRBD2 as D gene, on 5 matching bases. The CDR3 is CASSSRVGEQYV. The nucleotide sequence reads TGTGCCAGCAGCTCGCGGGTGGGCGAGCAGTACGTC.